These T cell receptor beta chains were read from a single sample in a study of metastatic and nonmetastatic thyroid tumors. MiXCR was used by TCRdb to re-call the PCR reads. This sample yields about 64,000 clones, of which about 4% are seen a single time; about 22% belongs to the top ten. The sequenced sample was blood. These receptors were collected from a female donor with papillary thyroid cancer or a benign thyroid nodule (not recorded which). Some clones in this sample may be carry-over from other donors' samples. The CDR3 runs from the conserved cysteine through the conserved F or W. The order of the fields is clone size, J gene, D gene, V gene, CDR3 protein, CDR3 DNA. A D gene is named only where the DNA matches it firmly. The listing skips clone size in some rows; elsewhere it reads once, few, many or a size class.

>few|TRBJ1-1|-|TRBV27
CASSDWGNTEAFF
TGTGCCAGCAGTGATTGGGGGAACACTGAAGCTTTCTTT
>many|TRBJ1-5|-|TRBV19
CASTPRGGASQPQHF
TGTGCCAGTACCCCAAGGGGGGGGGCAAGTCAGCCCCAGCATTTT
>many|TRBJ2-1|-|TRBV9
CASGGGGTRNMEQFF
TGTGCCAGTGGGGGAGGGGGGACTCGAAATATGGAGCAGTTCTTC
>many|TRBJ2-7|-|TRBV6-2/TRBV6-3
CASSYTGLGYEQYF
TGTGCCAGCAGTTACACGGGATTGGGCTACGAGCAGTACTTC
>many|TRBJ2-7|TRBD2|TRBV27
CASSLRTSAHYEQYF
TGTGCCAGCAGTTTAAGGACTAGCGCTCACTACGAGCAGTACTTC
>few|TRBJ2-1|-|TRBV6-2/TRBV6-3
CASSYSQGEQFF
TGTGCCAGCAGTTACTCACAGGGCGAGCAGTTCTTC
>many|TRBJ1-1|-|TRBV12-3/TRBV12-4
CASSHRGGNTEAFF
TGTGCCAGCAGCCACCGTGGGGGGAACACTGAAGCTTTCTTT
>-|TRBJ2-6|-|TRBV6-1
CASSEDSSGANVLTF
TGTGCCAGCAGTGAGGATAGCTCTGGGGCCAACGTCCTGACTTTC
>-|TRBJ2-5|-|TRBV25-1
CVNIGAETQYF
TGTGTCAACATAGGTGCAGAGACCCAGTACTTC
>many|TRBJ1-6|-|TRBV5-1
CASSRSNRENSPLHF
TGCGCCAGCAGCCGCTCCAACAGGGAAAATTCACCCCTCCACTTT
>few|TRBJ1-5|-|TRBV19
CASSIWGGGLGKPQHF
TGTGCCAGTAGTATATGGGGTGGCGGCTTAGGGAAGCCCCAGCATTTT
>many|TRBJ2-3|TRBD1|TRBV11-3
CASSLESWTGVWGSTDTQYF
TGTGCCAGCAGCTTAGAGTCCTGGACAGGGGTTTGGGGAAGCACAGATACGCAGTATTTT
>few|TRBJ2-6|TRBD1|TRBV6-1
CASSPGQCSGADVLTF
TGTGCCAGCAGTCCGGGACAGTGCTCTGGGGCCGACGTCCTGACTTTC
>many|TRBJ2-7|-|TRBV20-1
CSVIPGNLLEQYF
TGCAGTGTTATACCGGGGAACCTCTTGGAGCAGTACTTC
>many|TRBJ2-7|TRBD2|TRBV4-1
CASSQVGTSGSYEQYF
TGCGCCAGCAGCCAGGTCGGGACTAGCGGATCTTACGAGCAGTACTTC
>few|TRBJ1-2|TRBD1|TRBV12-3/TRBV12-4
CASSADRGTAYGYTF
TGTGCCAGCAGTGCTGACAGGGGAACCGCCTATGGCTACACCTTC
>many|TRBJ1-2|-|TRBV12-3/TRBV12-4
CASSSLTGYGYTF
TGTGCCAGCAGTTCTCTGACAGGCTATGGCTACACCTTC
>medium-sized|TRBJ1-1|-|TRBV6-1
CASSRLGGRNTEAFF
TGTGCCAGCAGTCGCCTAGGGGGGAGGAACACTGAAGCTTTCTTT
>many|TRBJ2-1|TRBD2|TRBV6-4
CASSRGLAGYNEQFF
TGTGCCAGCAGTCGGGGACTAGCGGGTTACAATGAGCAGTTCTTC
>many|TRBJ1-2|TRBD1|TRBV2
CASRSGQGGWDYGYTF
TGTGCCAGCAGATCGGGACAGGGAGGTTGGGACTATGGCTACACCTTC
>many|TRBJ1-1|TRBD1|TRBV5-1
CASSTGVGTEAFF
TGCGCCAGCAGTACAGGGGTGGGCACTGAAGCTTTCTTT
>many|TRBJ2-3|TRBD2|TRBV5-6
CASSREFLAGDIAQYF
TGTGCCAGCAGCCGGGAATTCCTAGCGGGAGATATTGCGCAGTATTTT
>many|TRBJ1-2|TRBD1|TRBV10-2
CASRGQGVGWGYTF
TGCGCCAGCAGGGGCCAGGGGGTGGGCTGGGGCTACACCTTC
>many|TRBJ2-1|TRBD2|TRBV6-1
CASRGLAGGVSYNEQFF
TGTGCCAGCAGGGGACTAGCGGGAGGAGTATCCTACAATGAGCAGTTCTTC
>few|TRBJ1-2|TRBD1|TRBV27
CASSPRGLGGYTF
TGTGCCAGCAGCCCCAGGGGGCTCGGCGGCTACACCTTC
>many|TRBJ2-7|-|TRBV20-1
CSASTGRVYEQYF
TGCAGTGCCTCAACGGGACGTGTCTACGAGCAGTACTTC
>few|TRBJ2-1|TRBD2|TRBV6-2/TRBV6-3
CASSDSSGYNEQFF
TGTGCCAGCAGTGACTCTAGCGGGTACAATGAGCAGTTCTTC
>many|TRBJ2-1|TRBD2|TRBV5-1
CASSSLAFNEQFF
TGCGCCAGCAGTTCACTAGCGTTCAATGAGCAGTTCTTC
>many|TRBJ1-5|-|TRBV5-1
CASSLDLHQPQHF
TGCGCCAGCAGCCTCGACTTACATCAGCCCCAGCATTTT
>-|TRBJ2-4|-|TRBV7-9
CATGREGAAGNIQYF
TGTGCCACGGGTAGGGAGGGGGCCGCAGGAAACATTCAGTACTTC
>many|TRBJ2-1|-|TRBV6-1
CASSGGIGGYNEQFF
TGTGCCAGCAGCGGTGGGATAGGTGGGTACAATGAGCAGTTCTTC
>many|TRBJ2-3|TRBD2|TRBV12-3/TRBV12-4
CASSLPGLAGADTQYF
TGTGCCAGCAGTCTACCGGGACTAGCGGGAGCAGATACGCAGTATTTT
>many|TRBJ1-2|-|TRBV6-1
CASSEVGDTVYGYTF
TGTGCCAGCAGTGAAGTCGGCGACACAGTCTATGGCTACACCTTC
>-|TRBJ1-2|TRBD1|TRBV18
CASSPRQGVGYGYTF
TGTGCCAGCTCACCGCGACAGGGGGTAGGCTATGGCTACACCTTC
>-|TRBJ2-7|-|TRBV6-2/TRBV6-3
CASRTPQGHEQYF
TGTGCCAGCAGGACCCCCCAGGGACACGAGCAGTACTTC
>many|TRBJ1-2|TRBD1|TRBV18
CASSRTGANYGYTF
TGTGCCAGCTCAAGGACAGGAGCTAACTATGGCTACACCTTC
>many|TRBJ1-2|-|TRBV20-1
CSAYHRGFNYGYTF
TGCAGTGCTTACCACCGGGGGTTTAACTATGGCTACACCTTC
>-|TRBJ2-3|TRBD2|TRBV6-4
CASSQSSGGTDTQYF
TGTGCCAGCAGTCAATCTAGCGGGGGTACAGATACGCAGTATTTT
>-|TRBJ1-6|TRBD1|TRBV20-1
CSARADRFEPLHF
TGCAGTGCTAGAGCGGACAGGTTCGAACCCCTCCACTTT
>-|TRBJ2-5|-|TRBV7-9
CASNSSETQYF
TGTGCCAGCAACTCGTCAGAGACCCAGTACTTC
>many|TRBJ1-4|-|TRBV6-1
CASGGRGNEKLFF
TGTGCCAGCGGCGGCAGGGGTAATGAAAAACTGTTTTTT
>many|TRBJ2-5|TRBD1|TRBV2
CASTRQGFLETQYF
TGTGCCAGCACCCGACAGGGCTTCCTTGAGACCCAGTACTTC
>few|TRBJ2-5|-|TRBV4-1
CASSPRDLPTETQYF
TGCGCCAGCAGCCCTCGGGACCTCCCGACCGAGACCCAGTACTTC
>few|TRBJ2-1|-|TRBV24-1
CATSGVDTGYNEQFF
TGTGCCACCAGTGGGGTCGATACAGGGTACAATGAGCAGTTCTTC
>-|TRBJ1-2|-|TRBV30
CAWSEVGADYGYTF
TGTGCCTGGAGTGAAGTGGGCGCGGACTATGGCTACACCTTC
>many|TRBJ2-3|-|TRBV7-9
CASSLVKPSTDTQYF
TGTGCCAGCAGCTTAGTCAAACCCAGCACAGATACGCAGTATTTT